This T cell receptor (beta chain) was sequenced in a study of T cells after yellow fever vaccination. TCRdb reprocessed the 5' RACE reads with MiXCR, giving one entry per CDR3 protein. This sample has 100,000 to 150,000 distinct CDR3 sequences, with over 12% found just once. Trimming removed 7 bases from V and 0 bases from J, with 13 bases in between. There are 15 residues in the CDR3. Germline V CDR1 and CDR2: MDHEN, SYDVKM. The chain has TRBV28 and TRBJ2-1; D call uncertain. The TCR sequence derives from a man aged 18 to 35 who received the YFV17D yellow fever vaccine. The sequencing used CD8+ T cells sorted from PBMCs, collected 5 days after the yellow fever booster vaccination. CDR3 loop: CASTVRPSSYNEQFF. DNA of the CDR3: TGTGCCAGCACCGTCAGACCAAGCTCCTACAATGAGCAGTTCTTC.